This passage covers 24 T cell receptor beta chains from one sample sequenced in a study of control samples from healthy donors and cancer patients. Only in-frame clones appear in the TCRdb table, and some are missing; sequencing was by immunoSEQ multiplex PCR. Among 120,000 to 150,000 clones listed, 90% to 95% were seen once. Material for sequencing was blood. All receptors derive from a middle-aged man in good health.

This chain connects TRBV9 to TRBJ2-2; D is possibly TRBD1 or TRBD2 (7 bases each). The CDR3 spans 15 residues. The germline gives CDR1 SGDLS, CDR2 YYNGEE. The V end lost 4 bases, the J end lost 6 bases, and 16 bases lay between the germline ends. This CDR3 reads CASSTGQAGAGELFF. The CDR3 DNA is TGTGCCAGCAGCACCGGACAGGCGGGAGCCGGGGAGCTGTTTTTT. Using reference TRBV9 and TRBJ2-2 for the parts outside the CDR3, the full variable domain is DSGVTQTPKHLITATGQRVTLRCSPRSGDLSVYWYQQSLDQGLQFLIQYYNGEERAKGNILERFSAQQFPDLHSELNLSSLELGDSALYFCASSTGQAGAGELFFGEGSRLTVL.

The gene calls are TRBV21-1 and TRBJ2-3; TRBD2 is the table's D call, not checked against the DNA. TRBV21-1 is designated a pseudogene. The CDR3 contains 12 residues. The CDR3, as DNA: TGTGCCAGCAGCATATTCACAGATACGCAGTATTTT. Translated, it gives CASSIFTDTQYF.

The rearrangement uses TRBV5-6 and TRBJ2-7; 12 nucleotides line up with TRBD1. CDR3 length: 13 amino acids. The junction had 6 bases not matched to a gene; V was cut back by 7 bases and J by 7 bases. Germline V gene data show CDR1 as SGHDT and CDR2 as YYEEEE. Here the CDR3 DNA reads TGTGCCAGCGCCGGGACAGGGGGCTTAGAGCAGTACTTC. It is translated as CASAGTGGLEQYF. Complete variable domain (other parts from reference TRBV5-6 and TRBJ2-7): DAGVTQSPTHLIKTRGQQVTLRCSPKSGHDTVSWYQQALGQGPQFIFQYYEEEERQRGNFPDRFSGHQFPNYSSELNVNALLLGDSALYLCASAGTGGLEQYFGPGTRLTVT.

The rearrangement uses TRBV27 and TRBJ2-6; no reliable D call. The length of the CDR3 is 17 residues. CDR1 MNHEY and CDR2 SMNVEV come from the germline V gene (reference sequence). V was clipped by 0 bases and J by 8 bases, with 17 bases between them. The CDR3 DNA is TGTGCCAGCAGTTTATCGACGGGTTGGGCAGAATCCAACGTCCTGACTTTC. Its translation is CASSLSTGWAESNVLTF. The whole variable domain, filled in from reference TRBV27 and TRBJ2-6, reads EAQVTQNPRYLITVTGKKLTVTCSQNMNHEYMSWYRQDPGLGLRQIYYSMNVEVTDKGDVPEGYKVSRKEKRNFPLILESPSPNQTSLYFCASSLSTGWAESNVLTFGAGSRLTVL.

The V call is TRBV11-2, the J call TRBJ1-5; D is ambiguous. Between the trimmed V and J ends, which lost 1 base and 2 bases, there was a span of 9 bases. CDR1 is SGHAT, CDR2 FQNNGV, per germline. CDR3 length equals 15 residues. The CDR3 sequence: CASSLAPKGNQPQHF. The CDR3 DNA reads TGTGCCAGCAGCTTAGCCCCAAAGGGCAATCAGCCCCAGCATTTT.

The CDR3 DNA is TGTGCCAGCAGCCAAGATCAGGGCAGCAAAGAGACCCAGTACTTC. Translation gives CASSQDQGSKETQYF. The chain recombines TRBV3-1 (or the pseudogene TRBV3-2) with TRBJ2-5, with D possibly being TRBD1 (5 bases). Trimming cost V 0 bases and J 3 bases, with 11 bases left between them. This CDR3 contains 15 residues. Germline V gene lookup returns CDR1 LGHDT and CDR2 YNNKEL (reference sequence).

This rearrangement joins TRBV27 to TRBJ2-2; 7 bases line up with TRBD2. Trimming removed 5 bases from V and 2 bases from J; junction bases left unmatched: 8. This CDR3 has 16 residues. Germline values: CDR1 MNHEY, CDR2 SMNVEV (reference sequence). CDR3 bases: TGTGCCAGCAGTACCCCCGGGGGGAGAAACACCGGGGAGCTGTTTTTT. This translates into CASSTPGGRNTGELFF.

This rearrangement joins TRBV5-6 to TRBJ2-7; 7 bases are a match to TRBD1. This CDR3 spans 15 amino acids. V was pared by 3 bases and J by 2 bases, with 8 bases of the junction left unmatched. The germline gives CDR1 SGHDT, CDR2 YYEEEE. CDR3 loop: CASSSGGRGTYEQYF. CDR3 DNA sequence: TGTGCCAGCAGCTCGGGCGGCAGGGGGACCTACGAGCAGTACTTC.

The chain joins TRBV28 to TRBJ1-5; D uncertain. Between the trimmed V and J ends, which lost 5 bases and 3 bases, there was a span of 8 bases. The CDR3 has 13 residues. Per germline, CDR1 MDHEN and CDR2 SYDVKM. CDR3 residues: CASSPYNNQPQHF. The CDR3 DNA reads as TGTGCCAGCAGTCCGTACAACAATCAGCCCCAGCATTTT.

J is TRBJ2-4 and V is TRBV2; TRBD2 matches at 9 bases. The CDR3 extends over 16 amino acids. J gave up 3 bases and V 8 bases, and 11 bases lay outside the gene matches. Germline V gene lookup returns CDR1 SNHLY and CDR2 FYNNEI. DNA for the CDR3: TGTGCCAGCGGCGGGGAGCGGGGGGTAATCAAAAACATTCAGTACTTC. Translated: CASGGERGVIKNIQYF.

The V call is TRBV24-1, the J call TRBJ1-2; 10 positions match TRBD1. The germline CDR1 and CDR2 sequences are KGHDR and SFDVKD. Trimming removed 3 bases from V and 2 bases from J; junction bases left unmatched: 2. The CDR3 consists of 15 residues. CDR3 bases: TGTGCCACCAGTGATGCGGGACAGGGGAACTATGGCTACACCTTC. It yields the protein CATSDAGQGNYGYTF.

This rearrangement joins TRBV19 to TRBJ2-2; D call uncertain. The CDR3 is 11 residues long. V dropped 4 bases and J dropped 6 bases, with 3 bases sitting between them. Germline V gene sequence: CDR1 LNHDA, CDR2 SQIVND (reference sequence). The CDR3 bases are TGTGCCAGTAGTACTGCCGGGGAGCTGTTTTTT. Its protein is CASSTAGELFF.

The chain carries TRBV10-3 and TRBJ2-1; 10 bases are a match to TRBD2. The CDR3 consists of 14 residues. From germline, CDR1 is ENHRY and CDR2 SYGVKD. V shed 6 bases, J shed 6 bases, and the junction held 5 bases outside the gene matches. CDR3 sequence reads: CAIRQREGPNEQFF. DNA of the CDR3: TGTGCCATCAGGCAGCGGGAGGGTCCCAATGAGCAGTTCTTC.

The V gene is TRBV19, the J gene TRBJ2-7; TRBD1 matches 11 bases. V was pared by 11 bases and J by 3 bases, with 3 bases of the junction left unmatched. CDR1 is LNHDA, CDR2 SQIVND, per germline (reference sequence). This CDR3 is built from 12 residues. The CDR3 bases are TGTGCCTCCGGGACAGGGGGCTACGAGCAGTACTTC. Protein sequence: CASGTGGYEQYF.

The rearrangement uses TRBV11-3 and TRBJ2-1, with 11 bases aligning to TRBD2. The germline V gene has CDR1 SGHNT and CDR2 YENEEA. The CDR3 totals 16 residues. The ends lost 4 bases at V and 5 bases at J; junction bases unmatched: 7. The DNA for the CDR3 is TGTGCCAGCAGCTCCCGACTAGCGGGACTTGACAATGAGCAGTTCTTC. It translates to CASSSRLAGLDNEQFF.

The gene calls are TRBV29-1 and TRBJ1-3; TRBD1 matches 10 bases. This CDR3 is built from 15 residues. The V segment lost 1 base and the J segment 2 bases; nucleotides outside the gene matches: 2. Germline V gives CDR1 SQVTM, CDR2 ANQGSEA. The CDR3 bases are TGCAGCGTTGAAGGACAGGGGGCGGCTGGAAACACCATATATTTT. Protein sequence: CSVEGQGAAGNTIYF.

The chain carries TRBV9 and TRBJ1-2, with D tentatively TRBD1 (5 bases). V was cut by 1 base and J by 4 bases, with 11 bases left in between. The CDR3 is 14 residues long. Germline V gene sequence: CDR1 SGDLS, CDR2 YYNGEE. The CDR3 here is CASSVMEGTYGYTF. CDR3 in DNA: TGTGCCAGCAGCGTAATGGAGGGGACCTATGGCTACACCTTC.

This clone was recorded only once. This chain joins TRBV29-1 and TRBJ1-1; 7 bases are a match to TRBD1. The CDR3 spans 13 residues. Germline V gene lookup returns CDR1 SQVTM and CDR2 ANQGSEA. The V gene end was trimmed by 6 bases and the J gene end by 1 base; junction bases not matched to a gene: 5. CDR3 DNA sequence: TGCAGCGTGGCAGGGGGAACGAACACTGAAGCTTTCTTT. Its translation is CSVAGGTNTEAFF.

The chain recombines TRBV2 with TRBJ1-4, with TRBD1 identical over 7 bases. J gave up 4 bases and V 6 bases, and 5 bases lay outside the gene matches. Germline values: CDR1 SNHLY, CDR2 FYNNEI. The CDR3 has 14 residues. CDR3 bases: TGTGCCAGCAGCGGGACAGCCAATAATGAAAAACTGTTTTTT. Its translation: CASSGTANNEKLFF.

Concerning this clone: The sample contains more than one DNA sequence encoding this CDR3. The genes are TRBV18 and TRBJ2-2, with unresolved D. CDR3 size: 14 residues. In germline, CDR1 is KGHSH, CDR2 LQKENI. V dropped 1 base and J dropped 2 bases, with 5 bases sitting between them. The CDR3 DNA reads TGTGCCAGCTCACCACAGGGAAACACCGGGGAGCTGTTTTTT. Residues: CASSPQGNTGELFF.

This rearrangement joins TRBV4-3 to TRBJ2-2; D tentatively fits TRBD1 or TRBD2 (6 bases each). Germline V gives CDR1 LGHNA, CDR2 YSLEER. Trimming pared 2 bases from V and 6 bases from J, leaving 13 bases between. This CDR3 is built from 15 residues. The CDR3 DNA reads as TGCGCCAGCAGCCAAAAGGTGGAGGGGGCCGGGGAGCTGTTTTTT. It yields the protein CASSQKVEGAGELFF.

The chain is built from TRBV24-1 and TRBJ1-6; 8 bases align to TRBD1. The CDR3 spans 17 residues. The V gene's germline CDR1 is KGHDR and CDR2 SFDVKD. The junction had 12 bases not matched to a gene; V was cut back by 7 bases and J by 5 bases. For the CDR3, the DNA is TGTGCCACCAGGGAACGGAGGATGACAGGGGATAATTCACCCCTCCACTTT. Translated: CATRERRMTGDNSPLHF.

The V gene is TRBV5-8, the J gene TRBJ2-3; D may be TRBD2 (6 bases). This CDR3 has 15 amino acids. The germline V gene has CDR1 SGHTS and CDR2 YDEGEE. The V end was cut by 2 bases, the J end by 0 bases, with 10 bases between. CDR3 residues: CASSFEGTSTDTQYF. The CDR3 DNA sequence: TGTGCCAGCAGCTTTGAGGGGACTAGCACAGATACGCAGTATTTT. The variable domain in full, with the rest retrieved from reference TRBV5-8 and TRBJ2-3, is EAGVTQSPTHLIKTRGQQATLRCSPISGHTSVYWYQQALGLGLQFLLWYDEGEERNRGNFPPRFSGRQFPNYSSELNVNALELEDSALYLCASSFEGTSTDTQYFGPGTRLTVL.

The V gene is TRBV2, the J gene TRBJ2-2; D gene ambiguous. Trimming pared 8 bases from V and 3 bases from J, leaving 13 bases between. This CDR3 contains 14 residues. Germline CDR1 is SNHLY and CDR2 is FYNNEI. CDR3 region: CASSLGWDTGELFF. The CDR3 nucleotides read TGTGCCAGCTCGCTGGGGTGGGACACCGGGGAGCTGTTTTTT.